This is a list of T cell receptor beta chains from one sample in a study of shared clonotypes between healthy human individuals. Sequencing used immunoSEQ multiplex PCR; TCRdb keeps in-frame clones, though not all of them. The sample holds roughly 2,500,000 clones, roughly 93% seen once. Specimen: naive CD4+ T cells from PBMCs. The receptors come from a man between 18 and 35 years old in good health. Some clones in this sample may be carry-over from other donors' samples. The CDR3 runs from the conserved cysteine through the conserved F or W. The D gene is left open where the match is weak. Size is stated for part of the rows, as once, few or many counts, or as a class when the clone is expanded.

size | D | J | V | DNA | CDR3
- | - | TRBJ2-3 | TRBV29-1 | TGCAGCGAATTGTATCAAGATACGCAGTATTTT | CSELYQDTQYF
- | - | TRBJ2-2 | TRBV29-1 | TGCAGCGTTCCAAGGGGTTTCACCGGGGAGCTGTTTTTT | CSVPRGFTGELFF
- | - | TRBJ1-5 | TRBV7-9 | TGTGCCAGCACCCGCGACGAGCAGCCCCAGCATTTT | CASTRDEQPQHF
- | - | TRBJ2-3 | TRBV19 | TGTGCCAGTAGTCCCACGGGGGGCACAGATACGCAGTATTTT | CASSPTGGTDTQYF
once | - | TRBJ2-6 | TRBV2 | TGTGCCAGCACCCAGGGGCCCGCCTCTGGGGCCAACGTCCTGACTTTC | CASTQGPASGANVLTF
- | - | TRBJ2-1 | TRBV28 | TGTGCCAGCAGTTTAGTGGTTATCGATGAGCAGTTCTTC | CASSLVVIDEQFF
- | TRBD1 | TRBJ2-2 | TRBV9 | TGTGCCAGCAGCGCGGCGACGCGGACAGGGGGCTGGGGCGGGGAGCTGTTTTTT | CASSAATRTGGWGGELFF
- | - | TRBJ1-5 | TRBV28 | TGTGCCAGCAGGAGCGGGCAGGGAGGCAATCAGCCCCAGCATTTT | CASRSGQGGNQPQHF
- | - | TRBJ2-3 | TRBV11-2 | TGTGCCAGCAGCTCGCTAGTGGGGTCAGATACGCAGTATTTT | CASSSLVGSDTQYF
once | - | TRBJ2-1 | TRBV29-1 | TGCAGCGTTGAAGTAGCAGCGGCCTACAATGAGCAGTTCTTC | CSVEVAAAYNEQFF
- | - | TRBJ2-7 | TRBV28 | TGTGCCAGCAGTTTCTCCAGGGCTGATACCTACGAGCAGTACTTC | CASSFSRADTYEQYF
- | - | TRBJ2-7 | TRBV6-5 | TGTGCCAGCAGGGAACGGGGGACTGACGCCTACGAGCAGTACTTC | CASRERGTDAYEQYF
- | TRBD2 | TRBJ2-3 | TRBV28 | TGTGCCAGCAGTTCCCCCACTAGCGGGAGGGGTACAGATACGCAGTATTTT | CASSSPTSGRGTDTQYF
- | TRBD2 | TRBJ2-1 | TRBV7-6 | TGTGCCAGCAGCTTCTCGACTAGCTTAGCCTACAATGAGCAGTTCTTC | CASSFSTSLAYNEQFF
- | TRBD1 | TRBJ1-1 | TRBV28 | TGTGCCAGCAGCGCCCGGACAGGGGTTTTCGCTGAAGCTTTCTTT | CASSARTGVFAEAFF
- | - | TRBJ2-3 | TRBV19 | TGTGCCAGTAGTATCCCGGGTTTGAGCACAGATACGCAGTATTTT | CASSIPGLSTDTQYF
- | - | TRBJ2-1 | TRBV7-9 | TGTGCCAGCAGCTTTCCGGGAAGCAATGAGCAGTTCTTC | CASSFPGSNEQFF
- | TRBD1 | TRBJ1-6 | TRBV28 | TGTGCCAGCAGTGGGGGACAGGGAAATTCACCCCTCCACTTT | CASSGGQGNSPLHF
- | - | TRBJ2-2 | TRBV11-3 | TGTGCCAGCAGCCCCCGGACGGAAAACACCGGGGAGCTGTTTTTT | CASSPRTENTGELFF
- | TRBD2 | TRBJ2-7 | TRBV2 | TGTGCCAGCAGGGGGGGACTACCGTACGAGCAGTACTTC | CASRGGLPYEQYF
- | TRBD1 | TRBJ2-7 | TRBV6-4 | TGTGCCAGCAGGTGGGCAGGGGGCGGGCTCGAGCAGTACTTC | CASRWAGGGLEQYF
- | TRBD2 | TRBJ2-2 | TRBV28 | TGTGCCAGCAGTATCACTAGCGGGAGTTACACCGGGGAGCTGTTTTTT | CASSITSGSYTGELFF
- | - | TRBJ1-1 | TRBV5-4 | TGTGCCAGCAGCTTGGGCCCAGATATTGAAGCTTTCTTT | CASSLGPDIEAFF
- | - | TRBJ2-5 | TRBV11-2 | TGTGCCAGCAGCGAGTGGGGGGTCCAAGAGACCCAGTACTTC | CASSEWGVQETQYF
- | - | TRBJ2-2 | TRBV6-5 | TGTGCCAGCAGTTACGGTCCTGGATCCGAGGGAGGGGAGCTGTTTTTT | CASSYGPGSEGGELFF
- | - | TRBJ2-2 | TRBV5-6 | TGTGCCAGCAGCTTGGACAGGACCGGGGAGCTGTTTTTT | CASSLDRTGELFF
few | - | TRBJ1-1 | TRBV5-1 | TGCGCCAGCAGCTTGGCCGTGGGGGACACTGAAGCTTTCTTT | CASSLAVGDTEAFF
- | TRBD2 | TRBJ2-3 | TRBV9 | TGTGCCAGCAGCGGGGAAGCGGGAGGCCGCACAGATACGCAGTATTTT | CASSGEAGGRTDTQYF
- | - | TRBJ2-7 | TRBV19 | TGTGCCAGTAGTAGGACAGTATTTTCGACCTACGAGCAGTACTTC | CASSRTVFSTYEQYF
- | - | TRBJ1-3 | TRBV6-1 | TGTGCCAGCAGTGATCGGGCGGTACGGCGCGGAAACACCATATATTTT | CASSDRAVRRGNTIYF
once | TRBD2 | TRBJ2-5 | TRBV11-2 | TGTGCCAGCAGCTCCCCTCGGACTAGAGAAGAGACCCAGTACTTC | CASSSPRTREETQYF
- | - | TRBJ1-3 | TRBV18 | TGTGCCAGCTCTCCGTCACAGCCCTCTGGAAACACCATATATTTT | CASSPSQPSGNTIYF
- | - | TRBJ2-7 | TRBV28 | TGTGCCAGCAGCATCGCCGGACAGAGGTCCAACGAGCAGTACTTC | CASSIAGQRSNEQYF
- | TRBD1 | TRBJ1-2 | TRBV11-2 | TGTGCCAGCAGCGACCGGGACAGCCTTTATGGCTACACCTTC | CASSDRDSLYGYTF
- | - | TRBJ2-3 | TRBV30 | TGTGCCTGGAGGTCTATTAGCCGGAACACAGATACGCAGTATTTT | CAWRSISRNTDTQYF
- | TRBD1 | TRBJ2-3 | TRBV5-1 | TGCGCCAGCAGCTTGCTAATGGACAGGGGGTCAGATACGCAGTATTTT | CASSLLMDRGSDTQYF
- | - | TRBJ1-5 | TRBV9 | TGTGCCAGCAGCCCCTCGGGACATGTCGATCAGCCCCAGCATTTT | CASSPSGHVDQPQHF
- | - | TRBJ1-1 | TRBV6-5 | TGTGCCAGCAGTTACTCAGGGTTCGCTTTCTTT | CASSYSGFAFF
- | - | TRBJ2-2 | TRBV19 | TGTGCCAGTATCACTGGGGGGAGCACCGGGGAGCTGTTTTTT | CASITGGSTGELFF
- | TRBD2 | TRBJ2-3 | TRBV18 | TGTGCCAGCTCACCAACGGCTAGCGGGGCTAGGGATACGCAGTATTTT | CASSPTASGARDTQYF
- | TRBD2 | TRBJ2-3 | TRBV19 | TGTGCCAGTAGTATCACTAGCGGGAGTAGCACAGATACGCAGTATTTT | CASSITSGSSTDTQYF
- | TRBD2 | TRBJ2-5 | TRBV5-4 | TGTGCCAGCAGCCGAGTGACTAGCGGGCTCCAGACCCAGTACTTC | CASSRVTSGLQTQYF
- | - | TRBJ2-5 | TRBV5-1 | TGCGCCAGCAGCTTCACAGGAGTTAACCAAGAGACCCAGTACTTC | CASSFTGVNQETQYF
- | - | TRBJ1-5 | TRBV6-1 | TGTGCCAGCAGTGAAGCCCGGAGGGGGATCCAGCCCCAGCATTTT | CASSEARRGIQPQHF
- | TRBD2 | TRBJ2-1 | TRBV4-1 | TGCGCCAGCAGCCAATTTCGGTCGACTAGCGGGTCTTACAATGAGCAGTTCTTC | CASSQFRSTSGSYNEQFF
- | TRBD2 | TRBJ2-4 | TRBV28 | TGTGCCAGCCTCCCGGCGGGAGGAGTAGCCAAAAACATTCAGTACTTC | CASLPAGGVAKNIQYF
- | TRBD1 | TRBJ2-5 | TRBV5-4 | TGTGCCAGCAGCCGATCGACAGGGGGCCGAGGAGAGACCCAGTACTTC | CASSRSTGGRGETQYF
- | - | TRBJ2-3 | TRBV5-4 | TGTGCCAGCAGCTTATTTGCGGGTACAGATACGCAGTATTTT | CASSLFAGTDTQYF
- | TRBD1 | TRBJ1-4 | TRBV28 | TGTGCCAGCTGCCGGGACAGTAATGAAAAACTGTTTTTT | CASCRDSNEKLFF
- | - | TRBJ2-3 | TRBV5-1 | TGCGCCAGCAGCCGCCTGACAGGAACCACAGATACGCAGTATTTT | CASSRLTGTTDTQYF
- | TRBD2 | TRBJ2-1 | TRBV5-8 | TGTGCCAGCAGCATCGGGACTACCGCCGCTAATGAGCAGTTCTTC | CASSIGTTAANEQFF
- | - | TRBJ2-2 | TRBV4-2 | TGTGCCAGCAGCCAAGATGTGGCGGAGTTAACCGGGGAGCTGTTTTTT | CASSQDVAELTGELFF
- | - | TRBJ2-2 | TRBV11-2 | TGTGCCAGCAGTCCGTGGACTGCGAACACCGGGGAGCTGTTTTTT | CASSPWTANTGELFF
- | - | TRBJ2-1 | TRBV27 | TGTGCCAGCACGGAGGGAGCGGCCTACAATGAGCAGTTCTTC | CASTEGAAYNEQFF
- | - | TRBJ1-3 | TRBV28 | TGTGCCAGCAGTTTCGGTGGAAGCTCTGGAAACACCATATATTTT | CASSFGGSSGNTIYF